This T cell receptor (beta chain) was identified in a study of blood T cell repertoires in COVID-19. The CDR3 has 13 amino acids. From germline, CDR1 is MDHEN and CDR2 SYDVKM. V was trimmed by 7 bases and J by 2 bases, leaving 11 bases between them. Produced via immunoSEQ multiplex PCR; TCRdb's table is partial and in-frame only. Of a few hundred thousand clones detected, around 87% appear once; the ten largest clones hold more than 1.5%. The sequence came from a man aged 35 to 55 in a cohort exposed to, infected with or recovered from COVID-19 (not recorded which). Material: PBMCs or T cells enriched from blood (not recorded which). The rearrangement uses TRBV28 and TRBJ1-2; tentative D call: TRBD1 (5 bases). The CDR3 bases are TGTGCCAGCATCGGAGGGGACAACTATGGCTACACCTTC. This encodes CASIGGDNYGYTF.